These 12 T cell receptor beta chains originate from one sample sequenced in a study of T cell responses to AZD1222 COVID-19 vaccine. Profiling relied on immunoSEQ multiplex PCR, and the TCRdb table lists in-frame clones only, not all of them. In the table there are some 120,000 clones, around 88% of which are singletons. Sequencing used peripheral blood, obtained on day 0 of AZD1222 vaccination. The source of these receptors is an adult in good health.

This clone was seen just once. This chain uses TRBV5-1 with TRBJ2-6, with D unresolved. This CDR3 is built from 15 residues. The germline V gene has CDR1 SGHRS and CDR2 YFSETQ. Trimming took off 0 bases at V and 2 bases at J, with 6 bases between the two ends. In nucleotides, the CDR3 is TGCGCCAGCAGCTTGGACAGCCCTGGGGCCAACGTCCTGACTTTC. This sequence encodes CASSLDSPGANVLTF.

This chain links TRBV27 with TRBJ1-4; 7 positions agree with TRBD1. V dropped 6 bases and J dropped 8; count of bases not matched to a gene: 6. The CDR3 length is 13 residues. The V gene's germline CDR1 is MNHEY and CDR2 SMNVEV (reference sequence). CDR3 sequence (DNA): TGTGCCAGCAGCCGACAGGGTAACGAAAAACTGTTTTTT. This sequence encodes CASSRQGNEKLFF.

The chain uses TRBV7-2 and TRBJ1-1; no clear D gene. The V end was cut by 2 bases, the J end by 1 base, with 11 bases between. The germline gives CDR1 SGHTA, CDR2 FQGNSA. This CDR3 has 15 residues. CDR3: CASSLSIRGNTEAFF. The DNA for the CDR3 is TGTGCCAGCAGCTTATCAATACGTGGGAACACTGAAGCTTTCTTT.

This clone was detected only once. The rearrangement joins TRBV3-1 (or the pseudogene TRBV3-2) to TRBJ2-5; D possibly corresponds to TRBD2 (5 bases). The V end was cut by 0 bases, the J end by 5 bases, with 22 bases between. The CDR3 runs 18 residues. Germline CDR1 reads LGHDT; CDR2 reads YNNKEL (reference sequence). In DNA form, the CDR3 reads TGTGCCAGCAGCCAAGAAGGGCTAGCCGGTTTTAGGACGGAGACCCAGTACTTC. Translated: CASSQEGLAGFRTETQYF.

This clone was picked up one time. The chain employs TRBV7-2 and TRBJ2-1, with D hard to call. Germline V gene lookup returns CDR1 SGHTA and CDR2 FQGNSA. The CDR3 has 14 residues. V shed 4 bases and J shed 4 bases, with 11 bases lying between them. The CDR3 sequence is CASSSRGRYNEQFF. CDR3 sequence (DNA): TGTGCCAGCAGCTCCCGCGGACGGTACAATGAGCAGTTCTTC.

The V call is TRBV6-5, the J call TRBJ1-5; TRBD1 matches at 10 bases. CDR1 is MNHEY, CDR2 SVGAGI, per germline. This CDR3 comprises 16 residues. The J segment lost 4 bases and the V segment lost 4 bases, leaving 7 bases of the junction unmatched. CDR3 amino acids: CASSFKRTGGNQPQHF. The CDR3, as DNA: TGTGCCAGCAGTTTCAAGCGGACAGGGGGAAATCAGCCCCAGCATTTT.

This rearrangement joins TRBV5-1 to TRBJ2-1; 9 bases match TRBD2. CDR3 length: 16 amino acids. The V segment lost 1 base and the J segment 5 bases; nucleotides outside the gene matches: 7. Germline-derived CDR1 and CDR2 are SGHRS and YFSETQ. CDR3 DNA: TGCGCCAGCAGCTTGCGGGCGGGAGGGGGCCACAATGAGCAGTTCTTC. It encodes CASSLRAGGGHNEQFF.

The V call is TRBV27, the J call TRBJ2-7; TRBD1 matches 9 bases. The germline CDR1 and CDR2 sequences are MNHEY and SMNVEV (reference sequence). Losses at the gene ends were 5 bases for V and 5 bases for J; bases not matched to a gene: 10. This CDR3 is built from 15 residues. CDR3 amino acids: CASSLPGTGLDEQYF. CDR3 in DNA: TGTGCCAGCAGTCTGCCCGGGACAGGGCTGGACGAGCAGTACTTC.

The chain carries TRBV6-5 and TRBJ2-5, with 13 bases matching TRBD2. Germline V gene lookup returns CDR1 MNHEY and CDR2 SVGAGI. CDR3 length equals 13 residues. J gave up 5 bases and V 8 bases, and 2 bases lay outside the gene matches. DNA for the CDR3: TGTGCCAGCGGGACTAGCGGGATTGAGACCCAGTACTTC. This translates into CASGTSGIETQYF.

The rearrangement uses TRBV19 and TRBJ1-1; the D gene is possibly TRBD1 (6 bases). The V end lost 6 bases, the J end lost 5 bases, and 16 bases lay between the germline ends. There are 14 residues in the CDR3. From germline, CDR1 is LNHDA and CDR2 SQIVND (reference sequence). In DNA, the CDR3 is TGTGCCAGTAGGACCTTCAGGGGCGAGACTGAAGCTTTCTTT. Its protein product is CASRTFRGETEAFF. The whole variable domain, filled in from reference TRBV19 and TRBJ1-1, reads DGGITQSPKYLFRKEGQNVTLSCEQNLNHDAMYWYRQDPGQGLRLIYYSQIVNDFQKGDIAEGYSVSREKKESFPLTVTSAQKNPTAFYLCASRTFRGETEAFFGQGTRLTVV.

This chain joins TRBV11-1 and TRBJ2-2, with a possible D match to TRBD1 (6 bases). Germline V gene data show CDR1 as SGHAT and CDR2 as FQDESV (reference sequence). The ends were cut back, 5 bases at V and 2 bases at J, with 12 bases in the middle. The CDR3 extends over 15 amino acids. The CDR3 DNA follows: TGTGCCAGCAGCAAGGGACAAATAAACACCGGGGAGCTGTTTTTT. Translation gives CASSKGQINTGELFF.

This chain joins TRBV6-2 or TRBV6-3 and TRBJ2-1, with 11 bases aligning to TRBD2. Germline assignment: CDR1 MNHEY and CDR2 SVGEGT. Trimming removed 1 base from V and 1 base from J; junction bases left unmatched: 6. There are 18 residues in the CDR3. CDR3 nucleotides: TGTGCCAGCAGTTACTGGGGTAGCGGGAGGGATTCCTACAATGAGCAGTTCTTC. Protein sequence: CASSYWGSGRDSYNEQFF.